The T cell receptor beta chain under discussion was sequenced for a study of blood T cell repertoires in COVID-19. In the study overall: Some COVID-19 samples were acute and others convalescent; all came from the United States, Italy and Spain. T cells, B-cell-depleted T cells, or PBMCs supplied cDNA or gDNA.

The CDR3 is 12 residues long. Germline CDR1 reads SNHLY; CDR2 reads FYNNEI. V was shortened by 7 bases and J by 0 bases, with 6 bases between the two germline ends. In the authors' workflow: The authors estimated nucleated cell counts from reference gene primer amplification. Here immunoSEQ multiplex PCR was the method, and the copy in TCRdb shows in-frame clones only, minus some. Clonal size and the V and J genes are those of that table, whereas D and trimming came from the DNA. The sample consists of 150,000 or so clones, about 85% of them appearing once. The sequenced sample consisted of peripheral blood. This TCR derives from a man aged 55 to 70 with acute or convalescent COVID-19. The chain combines TRBV2 with TRBJ1-2, with D uncertain. The CDR3 DNA is TGTGCCAGCAATCGAGCTAACTATGGCTACACCTTC. It translates to CASNRANYGYTF.